Each of the 28 T cell receptor beta chains below was sequenced from the same sample in a study of T cell responses to AZD1222 COVID-19 vaccine. TCRdb's table, derived via immunoSEQ multiplex PCR, lists solely in-frame clones and lacks some. This table holds about 140,000 clones, less than 95% found once. The specimen comprised peripheral blood, sampled on day 0 of AZD1222 vaccination. Receptors originate from an adult in good health.

The CDR3 DNA reads as TGTGCCAGCAGCCAGGAGGAAAATAGCAATCAGCCCCAGCATTTT. This codes for CASSQEENSNQPQHF. J is TRBJ1-5 and V is TRBV4-2, with D unclear. Trimming cost V 3 bases and J 0 bases, with 9 bases left between them. CDR3 length equals 15 residues. The germline V gene has CDR1 LGHNA and CDR2 YNFKEQ.

The V gene is TRBV5-6, the J gene TRBJ2-1, with D uncertain. The CDR3 has 13 residues. The V end lost 4 bases, the J end lost 8 bases, and 13 bases lay between the germline ends. Germline lookup yields CDR1 SGHDT and CDR2 YYEEEE. CDR3 region: CASSLRMGDEQFF. The CDR3 DNA sequence: TGTGCCAGCAGCCTTCGTATGGGCGATGAGCAGTTCTTC. The full variable domain, its missing parts supplied by reference TRBV5-6 and TRBJ2-1, is DAGVTQSPTHLIKTRGQQVTLRCSPKSGHDTVSWYQQALGQGPQFIFQYYEEEERQRGNFPDRFSGHQFPNYSSELNVNALLLGDSALYLCASSLRMGDEQFFGPGTRLTVL.

This clone was picked up a small number of times. This rearrangement joins TRBV5-1 to TRBJ1-6, with 7 nucleotides matching TRBD1. Germline V lookup: CDR1 SGHRS, CDR2 YFSETQ. Trimming took 1 base from V and 0 from J; bases not matched to a gene: 10. CDR3 length: 19 residues. CDR3 DNA: TGCGCCAGCAGCTTGACAGGGGCGGTTTGGGGCTCCTATAATTCACCCCTCCACTTT. It translates to CASSLTGAVWGSYNSPLHF. Combining the CDR3 with reference TRBV5-1 and TRBJ1-6 gives the whole variable domain KAGVTQTPRYLIKTRGQQVTLSCSPISGHRSVSWYQQTPGQGLQFLFEYFSETQRNKGNFPGRFSGRQFSNSRSEMNVSTLELGDSALYLCASSLTGAVWGSYNSPLHFGNGTRLTVT.

The V and J genes are TRBV6-2 or TRBV6-3 and TRBJ2-7; tentative D call: TRBD2 (5 bases). Trimming left V 4 bases short and J 3 bases short, with 10 bases between. CDR3 length: 13 amino acids. CDR1 and CDR2 (germline): MNHEY, SVGEGT. The CDR3 spells CASSSGLFYEQYF. The CDR3 DNA is TGTGCCAGCAGTTCTGGACTTTTCTACGAGCAGTACTTC.

This chain joins TRBV29-1 and TRBJ1-1; D is ambiguous. The CDR3 extends over 12 amino acids. Germline CDR1 reads SQVTM; CDR2 reads ANQGSEA. Trimming took 6 bases from V and 4 from J, leaving 12 bases between them. The CDR3 reads CSVKGLGTEAFF. The CDR3 DNA reads as TGCAGCGTGAAAGGGCTGGGCACTGAAGCTTTCTTT.

This clone was picked up a small number of times. V usage is TRBV28 and J usage is TRBJ1-1; TRBD1 agrees at 9 bases. The CDR3 consists of 14 residues. V dropped 5 bases and J dropped 4; count of bases not matched to a gene: 5. Germline V lookup: CDR1 MDHEN, CDR2 SYDVKM. CDR3 loop: CASSPGQGITEAFF. The CDR3, as DNA: TGTGCCAGCAGTCCGGGACAGGGAATCACTGAAGCTTTCTTT.

The rearrangement joins TRBV11-2 to TRBJ2-1, with 7 nucleotides matching TRBD1. The J segment lost 9 bases and the V segment lost 5 bases, leaving 10 bases of the junction unmatched. Germline loops: CDR1 SGHAT, CDR2 FQNNGV. The CDR3 totals 14 residues. For the CDR3, the DNA is TGTGCCAGCAGCCAAGGACAGGCTGGCGCTGAGCAGTTCTTC. As protein: CASSQGQAGAEQFF.

The V call is TRBV28, the J call TRBJ2-2, with D uncertain. V gave up 7 bases and J gave up 9 bases, with 15 bases separating them. This CDR3 is built from 13 residues. CDR1 is MDHEN, CDR2 SYDVKM, per germline. The CDR3 nucleotides read TGTGCCAGCACCCTAGGGTCAGTAAGGGAGCTGTTTTTT. Translating gives CASTLGSVRELFF.

The rearrangement uses TRBV7-2 and TRBJ1-3, with 7 positions matching TRBD1. The trim removed 4 bases at V and 0 bases at J, leaving 3 bases unmatched. Germline CDR1 is SGHTA and CDR2 is FQGNSA. The CDR3 contains 15 residues. For the CDR3, the DNA is TGTGCCAGCAGCTACCGACAGGGCTCTGGAAACACCATATATTTT. The encoded protein is CASSYRQGSGNTIYF.

CDR3 DNA: TGCGCCAGCAGCGGCATTGGGGGTAGAGCTTTCTTT. Translating it yields CASSGIGGRAFF. V is TRBV5-1 and J is TRBJ1-1, with D possibly matching TRBD1 (5 bases). The CDR3 sequence is 12 residues long. Trimming shortened V by 4 bases and J by 10 bases, and 14 bases separated the two germline ends. The germline CDR1 and CDR2 sequences are SGHRS and YFSETQ.

This clone appeared a single time. The chain combines TRBV28 with TRBJ1-1; D not certain. Germline V gives CDR1 MDHEN, CDR2 SYDVKM. V was clipped by 6 bases and J by 6 bases, with 8 bases between them. There are 11 residues in the CDR3. CDR3 coding DNA: TGTGCCAGCAGGCGTGGGCCTGAAGCTTTCTTT. This encodes CASRRGPEAFF.

The V and J genes are TRBV6-5 and TRBJ1-4; D is undetermined. Germline values: CDR1 MNHEY, CDR2 SVGAGI. V was trimmed by 6 bases and J by 6 bases, leaving 14 bases between them. CDR3 length: 14 residues. The CDR3 region has the DNA TGTGCCAGCAGACCCACAGTTAACGATGAAAAACTGTTTTTT. This codes for CASRPTVNDEKLFF.

The rearrangement uses TRBV11-3 and TRBJ2-3; no firm D call. CDR3 length equals 13 residues. V was clipped by 2 bases and J by 4 bases, with 7 bases between them. The germline V gene has CDR1 SGHNT and CDR2 YENEEA. The CDR3 coding sequence is TGTGCCAGCAGCTTACAGAACCCAGATACGCAGTATTTT. Amino acids: CASSLQNPDTQYF. Drawing the rest from reference TRBV11-3 and TRBJ2-3, the complete variable domain is EAGVVQSPRYKIIEKKQPVAFWCNPISGHNTLYWYLQNLGQGPELLIRYENEEAVDDSQLPKDRFSAERLKGVDSTLKIQPAELGDSAVYLCASSLQNPDTQYFGPGTRLTVL.

The J gene is TRBJ2-5, the V gene TRBV9; 10 nucleotides line up with TRBD2. V gave up 0 bases and J gave up 4 bases; unmatched junction bases: 6. CDR3 length: 16 residues. CDR1 and CDR2 from the germline V gene are SGDLS and YYNGEE. For the CDR3, the DNA is TGTGCCAGCAGCGTAGGAGGTAGCGGGGGGATAGAGACCCAGTACTTC. It is translated as CASSVGGSGGIETQYF.

The J gene is TRBJ2-5, the V gene TRBV12-3 or TRBV12-4; D could derive from TRBD1 or TRBD2 (5 bases each). The CDR3 totals 13 residues. Trimming pared 2 bases from V and 4 bases from J, leaving 8 bases between. CDR3 amino acids: CASSLPGRETQYF. The CDR3, as DNA: TGTGCCAGCAGTTTACCAGGGAGAGAGACCCAGTACTTC.

This chain uses TRBV5-6 with TRBJ2-1; D is possibly TRBD1 (5 bases). The CDR3 covers 16 residues. In germline, CDR1 is SGHDT, CDR2 YYEEEE. V dropped 3 bases and J dropped 7 bases, with 20 bases sitting between them. The CDR3, as DNA: TGTGCCAGCAGCTGGCTCAGGGTTAGCATGTTAAATGAGCAGTTCTTC. Translation: CASSWLRVSMLNEQFF.

The J gene is TRBJ2-7, the V gene TRBV11-2, with TRBD1 as a possible D gene (7 bases). CDR1 is SGHAT and CDR2 is FQNNGV in the germline V gene. The germline V and J ends were trimmed by 5 bases and 3 bases, with 23 bases remaining between them. CDR3 length equals 17 residues. CDR3 protein: CASSPRGQTKRRYEQYF. As DNA, the CDR3 is TGTGCCAGCAGCCCGCGGGGACAGACAAAACGACGCTACGAGCAGTACTTC.

For this clone: An end of the junction does not agree with germline; a read error may underlie this. The V and J genes are TRBV11-3 and TRBJ1-1, with D unresolved. Germline CDR1 reads SGHNT; CDR2 reads YENEEA. This CDR3 region has 14 residues. CDR3 sequence (DNA): TGTGCCAGCCGCTTGGGAGGGAGAAACACTGAAGCTTTCTTT. Protein: CASRLGGRNTEAFF.

This clone was observed a few times. CDR3 amino acids: CASSLARGFGNQPQHF. The CDR3 DNA sequence: TGTGCCAGCAGTTTGGCCCGGGGTTTTGGCAATCAGCCCCAGCATTTT. V is TRBV28 and J is TRBJ1-5; no firm D call. The CDR3 runs to 16 residues. From germline, CDR1 is MDHEN and CDR2 SYDVKM. Trimming removed 3 bases from V and 2 bases from J, with 14 bases in between.

The rearrangement joins TRBV5-4 to TRBJ2-7, with D possibly matching TRBD2 (5 bases). Germline assignment: CDR1 SGHNT and CDR2 YYREEE (reference sequence). This CDR3 comprises 15 residues. Trimming shortened V by 0 bases and J by 2 bases, and 12 bases separated the two germline ends. CDR3 protein: CASSLGVRETYEQYF. The CDR3 DNA reads TGTGCCAGCAGCTTGGGGGTTCGGGAAACCTACGAGCAGTACTTC.

As regards this clone: Different DNA sequences within this sample yield the same CDR3. This sequence joins TRBV5-4 and TRBJ2-1; D not resolved. V was shortened by 2 bases and J by 1 base, with 10 bases between the two germline ends. Per germline, CDR1 SGHNT and CDR2 YYREEE (reference sequence). The CDR3 is made up of 15 amino acids. The CDR3 nucleotides read TGTGCCAGCAGCTTTGGTCAGATATCCTACAATGAGCAGTTCTTC. Amino acid sequence: CASSFGQISYNEQFF.

This clone turned up a few times. V and J are TRBV5-5 and TRBJ1-1; no firm D call. The CDR3 runs to 16 residues. Germline V gene sequence: CDR1 SGHKS, CDR2 YYEKEE (reference sequence). V lost 2 bases and J lost 0, with 14 bases in between. CDR3 protein: CASSFLGSNMNTEAFF. Here the CDR3 DNA reads TGTGCCAGCAGCTTTTTGGGGAGTAACATGAACACTGAAGCTTTCTTT.

The genes are TRBV4-1 and TRBJ1-3; D unresolved. Germline V lookup: CDR1 MGHRA, CDR2 YSYEKL. V lost 4 bases, J lost 0 bases, and 7 bases lay in between. This CDR3 is built from 14 residues. In nucleotides, the CDR3 is TGCGCCAGCAGCCGACCGATCTCTGGAAACACCATATATTTT. It yields the protein CASSRPISGNTIYF.

Only one count was recorded for this clone. This sequence joins TRBV6-6 and TRBJ2-1; perhaps TRBD2 as D (5 bases). Germline V gene data show CDR1 as MNHNY and CDR2 as SVGAGI (reference sequence). Trimming left V 0 bases short and J 8 bases short, with 17 bases between. The CDR3 is made up of 16 amino acids. CDR3 amino acids: CASSYSSPGNWDEQFF. CDR3 bases: TGTGCCAGCAGTTACTCGAGCCCGGGGAACTGGGATGAGCAGTTCTTC.

The chain is built from TRBV27 and TRBJ1-5, with 8 positions matching TRBD1. The CDR3 consists of 16 residues. CDR1 is MNHEY, CDR2 SMNVEV, per germline (reference sequence). Trimming cost V 1 base and J 6 bases; bases outside gene matches: 8. The CDR3 nucleotides are TGTGCCAGCAGTTTATTGGGCAGGGGGCTGGTTCAGCCCCAGCATTTT. This translates into CASSLLGRGLVQPQHF.

The chain links TRBV27 to TRBJ2-3; 11 bases map to TRBD2. The ends lost 1 base at V and 2 bases at J; junction bases unmatched: 8. The CDR3 runs to 18 residues. Per the germline V gene, CDR1 is MNHEY and CDR2 is SMNVEV (reference sequence). In DNA form, the CDR3 reads TGTGCCAGCAGTTTATATCCGACTAGCGGGGCACTCACAGATACGCAGTATTTT. Translation: CASSLYPTSGALTDTQYF.

The gene calls are TRBV10-2 and TRBJ2-2, with 7 bases matching TRBD2. Germline lookup yields CDR1 WSHSY and CDR2 SAAADI. Trimming removed 6 bases from V and 1 base from J; junction bases left unmatched: 2. CDR3 size: 14 residues. This chain's CDR3 is CASRGLLNTGELFF. The CDR3 DNA reads as TGCGCCAGCAGGGGACTACTGAACACCGGGGAGCTGTTTTTT.

This clone was counted a single time. Written as DNA, the CDR3 is TGCGCCAGCAGCTACTCGGGGAATCAGCCCCAGCATTTT. Translation gives CASSYSGNQPQHF. The rearrangement joins TRBV4-1 to TRBJ1-5; no clear D gene. Germline values: CDR1 MGHRA, CDR2 YSYEKL. The CDR3 contains 13 residues. Trimming pared 5 bases from V and 4 bases from J, leaving 9 bases between.